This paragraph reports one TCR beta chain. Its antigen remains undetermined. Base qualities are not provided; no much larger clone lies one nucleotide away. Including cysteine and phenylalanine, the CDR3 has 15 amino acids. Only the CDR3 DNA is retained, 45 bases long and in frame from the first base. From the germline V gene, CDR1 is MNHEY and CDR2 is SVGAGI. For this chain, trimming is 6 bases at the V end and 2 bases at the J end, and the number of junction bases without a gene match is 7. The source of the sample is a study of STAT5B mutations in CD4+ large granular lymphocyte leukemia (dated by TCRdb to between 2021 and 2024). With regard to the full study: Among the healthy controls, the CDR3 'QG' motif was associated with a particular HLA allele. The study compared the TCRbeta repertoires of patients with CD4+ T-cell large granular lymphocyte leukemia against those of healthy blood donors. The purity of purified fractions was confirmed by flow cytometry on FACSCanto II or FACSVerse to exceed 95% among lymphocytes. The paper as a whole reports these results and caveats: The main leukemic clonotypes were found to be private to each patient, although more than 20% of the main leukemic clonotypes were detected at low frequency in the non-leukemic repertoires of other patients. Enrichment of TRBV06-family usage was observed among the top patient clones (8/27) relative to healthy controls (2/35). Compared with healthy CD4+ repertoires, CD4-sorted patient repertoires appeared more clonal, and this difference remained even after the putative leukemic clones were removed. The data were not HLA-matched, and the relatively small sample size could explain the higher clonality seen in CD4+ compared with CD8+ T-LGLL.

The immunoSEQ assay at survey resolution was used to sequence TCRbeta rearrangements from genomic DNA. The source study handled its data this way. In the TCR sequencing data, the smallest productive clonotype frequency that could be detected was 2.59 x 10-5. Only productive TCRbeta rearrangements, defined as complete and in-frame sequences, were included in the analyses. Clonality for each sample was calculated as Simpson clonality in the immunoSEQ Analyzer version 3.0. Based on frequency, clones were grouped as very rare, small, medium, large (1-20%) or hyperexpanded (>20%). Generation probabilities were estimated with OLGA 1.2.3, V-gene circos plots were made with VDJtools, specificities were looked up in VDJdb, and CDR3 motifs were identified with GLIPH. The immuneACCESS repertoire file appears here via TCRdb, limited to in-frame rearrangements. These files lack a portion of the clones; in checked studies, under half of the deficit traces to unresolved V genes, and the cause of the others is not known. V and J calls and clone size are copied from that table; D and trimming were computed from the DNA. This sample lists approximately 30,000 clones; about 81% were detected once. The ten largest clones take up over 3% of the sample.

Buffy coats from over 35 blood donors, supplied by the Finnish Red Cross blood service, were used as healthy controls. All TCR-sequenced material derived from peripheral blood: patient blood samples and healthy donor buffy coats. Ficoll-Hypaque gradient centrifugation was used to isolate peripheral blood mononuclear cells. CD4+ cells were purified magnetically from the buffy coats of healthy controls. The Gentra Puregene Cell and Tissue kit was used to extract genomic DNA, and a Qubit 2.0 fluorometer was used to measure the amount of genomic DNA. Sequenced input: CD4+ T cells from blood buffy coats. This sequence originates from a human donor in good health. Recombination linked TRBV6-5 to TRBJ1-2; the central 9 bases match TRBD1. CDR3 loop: CASRQQGQGNYGYTF. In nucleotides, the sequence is TGTGCCAGCAGACAACAGGGACAGGGAAACTATGGCTACACCTTC.